Below are 12 T cell receptor beta chains sequenced from a single sample in a study of blood T cell repertoires in COVID-19. TCRdb keeps only in-frame clones here, not all; method: immunoSEQ multiplex PCR. The sample records 100,000 to 150,000 clones, roughly 88% being singletons. The sequenced sample consisted of peripheral blood. These receptors originate from a man aged 50 to 59 with acute or convalescent COVID-19.

The V call is TRBV6-6, the J call TRBJ1-1, with D unresolved. This CDR3 region has 13 residues. Deletions cut 2 bases from V and 2 bases from J, with 6 bases between. The germline CDR1 and CDR2 sequences are MNHNY and SVGAGI (reference sequence). CDR3 nucleotide sequence: TGTGCCAGCAGTTACACGGGTAACACTGAAGCTTTCTTT. Amino acids: CASSYTGNTEAFF.

There are a few counts of this clone. V usage is TRBV7-7 and J usage is TRBJ2-5; D possibly corresponds to TRBD2 (6 bases). Trimming stripped 5 bases from V and 5 bases from J, with 18 bases between. Germline values: CDR1 SSHAT, CDR2 FNYEAQ (reference sequence). The CDR3 has 15 amino acids. The CDR3 here is CASSRTRGMGETQYF. The CDR3 region has the DNA TGTGCCAGCAGCCGAACTCGCGGGATGGGGGAGACCCAGTACTTC.

V is TRBV2 and J is TRBJ1-2; TRBD1 matches at 7 bases. Germline loops: CDR1 SNHLY, CDR2 FYNNEI. CDR3 length equals 13 residues. The trim removed 5 bases at V and 7 bases at J, leaving 7 bases unmatched. CDR3 nucleotide sequence: TGTGCCAGCAGTCGACAGGGTACAGGTGGCTACACCTTC. This translates into CASSRQGTGGYTF.

The V and J genes are TRBV5-1 and TRBJ2-3, with 8 positions matching TRBD2. The ends lost 1 base at V and 0 bases at J; junction bases unmatched: 13. The germline V gene encodes CDR1 SGHRS and CDR2 YFSETQ. The CDR3 runs to 19 residues. The CDR3 DNA is TGCGCCAGCAGCTTGACTACTAGCGGACTCACCCATAGCACAGATACGCAGTATTTT. Translating gives CASSLTTSGLTHSTDTQYF. Full variable domain (missing parts from reference TRBV5-1 and TRBJ2-3): KAGVTQTPRYLIKTRGQQVTLSCSPISGHRSVSWYQQTPGQGLQFLFEYFSETQRNKGNFPGRFSGRQFSNSRSEMNVSTLELGDSALYLCASSLTTSGLTHSTDTQYFGPGTRLTVL.

V usage is TRBV18 and J usage is TRBJ1-2; the D gene is possibly TRBD1 (5 bases). Trimming stripped 3 bases from V and 3 bases from J, with 8 bases between. Germline CDR1 reads KGHSH; CDR2 reads LQKENI. There are 13 residues in the CDR3. CDR3 nucleotide sequence: TGTGCCAGCTCACCGGACAAAGACTATGGCTACACCTTC. Encoded protein: CASSPDKDYGYTF.

Details on this clone: A junction end diverges from the germline sequence, so it may reflect a read error. The gene calls are TRBV6-5 and TRBJ2-1; 7 nucleotides agree with TRBD1. There are 13 residues in the CDR3. CDR1 MNHEY and CDR2 SVGAGI come from the germline V gene. CDR3 sequence reads: CASSYYADREQFF. The CDR3 DNA is TGTGCCAGCAGCTACTACGCGGACAGGGAGCAGTTCTTC.

The V and J genes are TRBV10-3 and TRBJ2-2; the D gene is possibly TRBD1 (6 bases). Trimming left V 7 bases short and J 0 bases short, with 9 bases between. Per the germline V gene, CDR1 is ENHRY and CDR2 is SYGVKD. The CDR3 consists of 14 residues. This CDR3 reads CAIKGDANTGELFF. In DNA, the CDR3 is TGTGCCATCAAGGGGGATGCGAACACCGGGGAGCTGTTTTTT.

A single count supports this clone. The chain carries TRBV19 and TRBJ2-3; a weak D match, TRBD2 (5 bases). The CDR3 loop spans 16 amino acids. Germline-derived CDR1 and CDR2 are LNHDA and SQIVND (reference sequence). Deletions cut 5 bases from V and 4 bases from J, with 19 bases between. For the CDR3, the DNA is TGTGCCAGTAGTCGTCGCGAGTCGGGAAGACCAGATACGCAGTATTTT. Translated, it gives CASSRRESGRPDTQYF.

The chain recombines TRBV11-3 with TRBJ2-5; 9 bases fit TRBD2. From germline, CDR1 is SGHNT and CDR2 YENEEA. The V segment lost 4 bases and the J segment 1 base; nucleotides outside the gene matches: 7. The CDR3 contains 16 residues. This CDR3 reads CASSSRTSAIQETQYF. Written as DNA, the CDR3 is TGTGCCAGCAGCTCAAGGACTAGCGCGATCCAAGAGACCCAGTACTTC.

V usage is TRBV30 and J usage is TRBJ1-1, with D unclear. The CDR3 has 11 amino acids. CDR1 is GTSNPN, CDR2 SVGIG, per germline (reference sequence). Between the trimmed V and J ends, which lost 5 bases and 4 bases, there was a span of 8 bases. The chain's CDR3 is CAWGQATEAFF. The CDR3 coding sequence is TGTGCCTGGGGCCAGGCCACTGAAGCTTTCTTT.

The genes are TRBV7-6 and TRBJ2-5; 10 nucleotides align to TRBD2. J was trimmed by 2 bases and V by 0 bases; bases with no gene match: 6. Germline loops: CDR1 SGHVS, CDR2 FNYEAQ. The CDR3 is made up of 17 amino acids. CDR3 loop: CASSLAETSGPQETQYF. The CDR3 DNA follows: TGTGCCAGCAGCTTAGCAGAGACTAGCGGGCCTCAAGAGACCCAGTACTTC.

The CDR3 is CASRGAQGQPQHF. Here the CDR3 DNA reads TGTGCCAGCAGGGGGGCACAGGGCCAGCCCCAGCATTTT. This chain connects TRBV12-3 or TRBV12-4 to TRBJ1-5; the D gene is possibly TRBD1 (6 bases). V lost 6 bases and J 7 bases, leaving 13 bases between the germline ends. The CDR3 contains 13 residues.